The present T cell receptor (beta chain) was sequenced within a study of T-cell memory formation after mild COVID-19. TCRdb called the 5' RACE reads again in MiXCR, with one record for every CDR3 protein. The repertoire consists of around 310,000 distinct CDR3 sequences, with 20% occurring once and the leading ten covering 21%. Concerning this clonotype itself: Its antigen is unidentified.

Broader study findings: CD4/CD8 balance held among clones contracting day 15 to 85, and later expanders leaned CD4+.

V shed 4 bases and J shed 4 bases, with 17 bases lying between them. This CDR3 comprises 16 residues. Germline CDR1 reads SGHTA; CDR2 reads FQGNSA. The gene calls are TRBV7-2 and TRBJ1-3, with D possibly matching TRBD1 (5 bases). Material: PBMCs or a T cell subset sorted from them (not recorded which). The sequence came from a man in his late teens or twenties who had mild COVID-19 (a few samples of this study predate the infection). Cell type and time point are not known. The CDR3 DNA reads as TGTGCCAGCAGCTGGGGCCTTTCGGGGTCCGGAAACACCATATATTTT. Translated: CASSWGLSGSGNTIYF. Combining the CDR3 with reference TRBV7-2 and TRBJ1-3 gives the whole variable domain GAGVSQSPSNKVTEKGKDVELRCDPISGHTALYWYRQSLGQGLEFLIYFQGNSAPDKSGLPSDRFSAERTGGSVSTLTIQRTQQEDSAVYLCASSWGLSGSGNTIYFGEGSWLTVV.